This T cell receptor beta chain was identified in a study of technical replicates of blood from several donors. The method was immunoSEQ multiplex PCR; TCRdb's version includes in-frame clones alone and lacks a portion of them. This table has 84,000 or so clones, around 94% appearing once. The V gene's germline CDR1 is SQVTM and CDR2 ANQGSEA. Trimming stripped 6 bases from V and 0 bases from J, with 9 bases between. This CDR3 is built from 13 residues. In this sample, this clone turned up once. The sequence was collected from a human donor in good health. Sequenced material: T cells isolated from PBMCs. This chain joins TRBV29-1 and TRBJ1-5; TRBD1 might be the D (5 bases). The CDR3 bases are TGCAGCGTGTGGGGGGGTAGCAATCAGCCCCAGCATTTT. Its translation is CSVWGGSNQPQHF.